The entry below describes one TCR beta chain. The sample is drawn from a study of blood T cell repertoires in COVID-19. Study-level background: From the United States, Italy and Spain came samples of acute and convalescent COVID-19.

Original processing notes: The authors estimated nucleated cell counts from reference gene primer amplification. The table came from immunoSEQ multiplex PCR; TCRdb's copy has only in-frame clones and leaves some out. The V and J calls and clone size are taken from that table; D and trimming were inferred from the DNA. The table records 350,000 to 500,000 clones, over 85% of them present only once. The CDR3 is 12 residues long. Germline V CDR1 and CDR2: LGHDT, YNNKEL (reference sequence). V lost 1 base to trimming and J lost 7 bases, with 7 bases between them. This clonotype was sampled from a man between 18 and 35 years old with COVID-19, enrolled during active disease. Specimen: peripheral blood. This chain connects TRBV3-1 (or the pseudogene TRBV3-2) to TRBJ1-2, with D perhaps TRBD1 (5 bases). The CDR3 loop reads CASSQGGTGYTF. CDR3 nucleotides: TGTGCCAGCAGCCAAGGGGGCACTGGCTACACCTTC.